This entry features one T cell receptor (beta chain) sequence. The CDR3 extends over 15 amino acids. In germline, CDR1 is SEHNR, CDR2 FQNEAQ (reference sequence). V shed 4 bases and J shed 6 bases, with 16 bases lying between them. These data originate in a study of blood T cell repertoires in COVID-19. Study-level background: Collection of acute and convalescent COVID-19 samples took place in the United States, Italy and Spain.

In the original processing: Estimation of nucleated cell counts was performed using reference gene primer amplification. Data came from immunoSEQ multiplex PCR; TCRdb stores just in-frame clones and leaves some out. V, J and clone size derive from that table, while D and trimming were established from the DNA sequence. The table lists tens of thousands of clones, approximately 82% of them singletons. What was sequenced was peripheral blood. J is TRBJ2-4 and V is TRBV7-9; tentatively, D is TRBD1 (6 bases). The source is an elderly woman with acute or convalescent COVID-19. The CDR3 nucleotides are TGTGCCAGCAGCTCCCTAACAGGGATCGCAAACATTCAGTACTTC. Translating gives CASSSLTGIANIQYF.